This T cell receptor beta chain is drawn from a study of human thymus T cells. Thymus was obtained from resections taken during corrective heart surgery. The sample donors, healthy Finnish infants, were having corrective surgery for congenital heart defects. Using immunoSEQ multiplex PCR, the repertoire was profiled, and TCRdb retains in-frame clones only, with some absent. Among roughly 130,000 clones, around 94% were seen once, and the ten largest hold approximately 0.022%. Of note for this clone: The antigen remains undetermined.

This CDR3 has 14 amino acids. The V and J ends lost 11 bases and 2 bases respectively, with 16 bases between them. CDR1 is MGHDK and CDR2 is SYGVNS in the germline V gene. Study-level findings and limits: Unrelated individuals had highly overlapping thymic repertoires, as reported in related research. Thymic as well as blood repertoires seemed to favor certain V and J genes unevenly.

Sequenced: thymus tissue. The V gene is TRBV25-1, the J gene TRBJ1-3; D not resolved. The sequence came from a boy in the first two years of life with a congenital heart defect but otherwise immunologically healthy. CDR3 nucleotide sequence: TGTGCCGTCTCGGGGTCTTACCCTGGAAACACCATATATTTT. Protein sequence: CAVSGSYPGNTIYF.